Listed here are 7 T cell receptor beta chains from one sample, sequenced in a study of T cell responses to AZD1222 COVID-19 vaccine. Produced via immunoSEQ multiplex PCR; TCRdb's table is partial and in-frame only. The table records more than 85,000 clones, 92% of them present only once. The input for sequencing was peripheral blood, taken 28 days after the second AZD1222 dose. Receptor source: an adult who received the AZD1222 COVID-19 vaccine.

This chain's CDR3 is CASSSPFYEQYF. In nucleotides, the CDR3 is TGTGCCAGTAGTTCGCCCTTCTACGAGCAGTACTTC. The rearrangement joins TRBV19 to TRBJ2-7; no clear D. This CDR3 region has 12 residues. Germline CDR1 LNHDA, CDR2 SQIVND (reference sequence). Trimming stripped 5 bases from V and 3 bases from J, with 8 bases between.

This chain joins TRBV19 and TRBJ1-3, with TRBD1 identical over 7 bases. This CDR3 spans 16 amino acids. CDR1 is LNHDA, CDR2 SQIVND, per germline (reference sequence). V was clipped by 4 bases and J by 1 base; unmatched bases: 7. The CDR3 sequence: CASSTPGQSSGNTIYF. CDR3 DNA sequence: TGTGCCAGTAGTACCCCGGGACAGAGTTCTGGAAACACCATATATTTT.

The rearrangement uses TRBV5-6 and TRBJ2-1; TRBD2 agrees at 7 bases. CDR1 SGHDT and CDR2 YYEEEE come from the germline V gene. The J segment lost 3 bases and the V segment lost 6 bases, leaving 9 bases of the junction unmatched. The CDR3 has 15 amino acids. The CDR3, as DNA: TGTGCCAGCAACCCGGGGGGTTACTACTACAATGAGCAGTTCTTC. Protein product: CASNPGGYYYNEQFF.

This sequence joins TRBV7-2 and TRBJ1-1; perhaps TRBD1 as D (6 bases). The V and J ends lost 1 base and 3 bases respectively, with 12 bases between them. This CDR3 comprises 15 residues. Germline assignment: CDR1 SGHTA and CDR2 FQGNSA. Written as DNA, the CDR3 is TGTGCCAGCAGCTTAGTGTGGGGGGCAGACACTGAAGCTTTCTTT. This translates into CASSLVWGADTEAFF.

The CDR3 coding sequence is TGTGCCAGCAGCTTAGTGCTGACGGGGGGGCATACAGATACGCAGTATTTT. It is translated as CASSLVLTGGHTDTQYF. The chain couples TRBV7-2 to TRBJ2-3, with 8 positions matching TRBD2. J was trimmed by 3 bases and V by 1 base; bases with no gene match: 9. Germline V gene sequence: CDR1 SGHTA, CDR2 FQGNSA. The CDR3 has 17 residues.

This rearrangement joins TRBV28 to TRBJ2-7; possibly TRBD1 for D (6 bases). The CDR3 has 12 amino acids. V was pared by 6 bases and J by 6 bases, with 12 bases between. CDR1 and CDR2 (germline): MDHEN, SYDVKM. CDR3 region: CASSSQGSEQYF. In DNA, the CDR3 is TGTGCCAGCAGCTCCCAGGGGAGCGAGCAGTACTTC.

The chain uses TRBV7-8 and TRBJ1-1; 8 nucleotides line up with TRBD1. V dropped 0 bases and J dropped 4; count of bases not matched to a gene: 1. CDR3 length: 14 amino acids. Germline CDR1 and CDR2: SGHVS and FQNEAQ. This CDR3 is CASSLATGGTEAFF. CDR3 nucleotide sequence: TGTGCCAGCAGCTTAGCAACAGGGGGCACTGAAGCTTTCTTT.